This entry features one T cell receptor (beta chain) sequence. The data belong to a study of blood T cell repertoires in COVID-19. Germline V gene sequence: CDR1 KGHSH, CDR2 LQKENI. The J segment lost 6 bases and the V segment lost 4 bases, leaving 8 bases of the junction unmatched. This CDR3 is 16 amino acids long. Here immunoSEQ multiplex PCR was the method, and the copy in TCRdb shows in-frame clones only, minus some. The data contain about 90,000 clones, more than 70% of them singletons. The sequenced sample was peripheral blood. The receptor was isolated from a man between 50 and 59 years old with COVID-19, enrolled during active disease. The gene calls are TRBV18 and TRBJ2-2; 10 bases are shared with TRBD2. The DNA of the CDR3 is TGTGCCAGCTCACGAGGACTAGCGGCGAGGGCCGGGGAGCTGTTTTTT. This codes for CASSRGLAARAGELFF.